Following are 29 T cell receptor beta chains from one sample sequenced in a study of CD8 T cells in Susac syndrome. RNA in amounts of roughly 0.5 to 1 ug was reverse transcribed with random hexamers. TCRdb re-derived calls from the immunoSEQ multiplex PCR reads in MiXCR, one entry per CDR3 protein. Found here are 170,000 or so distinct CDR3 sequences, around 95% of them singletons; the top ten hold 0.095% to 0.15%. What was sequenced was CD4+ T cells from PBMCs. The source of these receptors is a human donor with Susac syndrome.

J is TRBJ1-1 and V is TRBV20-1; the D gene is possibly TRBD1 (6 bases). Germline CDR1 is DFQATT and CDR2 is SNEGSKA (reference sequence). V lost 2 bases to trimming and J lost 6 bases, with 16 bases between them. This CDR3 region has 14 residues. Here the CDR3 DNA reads TGCAGTGCTAGAAAGGAAACAGGGAGGGCTGAAGCTTTCTTT. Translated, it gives CSARKETGRAEAFF.

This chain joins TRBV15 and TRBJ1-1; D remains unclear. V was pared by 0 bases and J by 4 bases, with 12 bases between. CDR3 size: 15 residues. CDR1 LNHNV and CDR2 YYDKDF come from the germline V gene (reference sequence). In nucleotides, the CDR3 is TGTGCCACCAGCAGAGATCTCCGGTTGGGCACTGAAGCTTTCTTT. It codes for CATSRDLRLGTEAFF.

This CDR3 reads CSVSEAAYGYTF. CDR3 nucleotide sequence: TGCAGCGTGTCCGAGGCAGCTTATGGCTACACCTTC. The chain is built from TRBV29-1 and TRBJ1-2; D not resolved. There are 12 residues in the CDR3. CDR1 SQVTM and CDR2 ANQGSEA come from the germline V gene. Trimming pared 6 bases from V and 5 bases from J, leaving 13 bases between.

This CDR3 is CASSVEGGSRPGNTIYF. The DNA of the CDR3 is TGTGCCAGCAGCGTAGAAGGGGGATCGCGCCCCGGAAACACCATATATTTT. The gene calls are TRBV9 and TRBJ1-3, with D perhaps matching TRBD1 (6 bases). The CDR3 has 17 amino acids. V dropped 0 bases and J dropped 4 bases, with 17 bases sitting between them. CDR1 and CDR2 from the germline V gene are SGDLS and YYNGEE.

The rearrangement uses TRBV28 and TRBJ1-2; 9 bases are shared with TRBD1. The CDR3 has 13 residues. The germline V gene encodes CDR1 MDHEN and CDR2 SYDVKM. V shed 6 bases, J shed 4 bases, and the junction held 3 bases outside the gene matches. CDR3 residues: CASRTGGFYGYTF. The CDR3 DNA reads TGTGCCAGCAGAACAGGGGGCTTCTATGGCTACACCTTC.

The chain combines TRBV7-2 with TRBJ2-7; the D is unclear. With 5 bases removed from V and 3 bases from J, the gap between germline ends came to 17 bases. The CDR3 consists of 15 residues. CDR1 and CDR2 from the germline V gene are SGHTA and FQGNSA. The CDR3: CASSLPYKRDYEQYF. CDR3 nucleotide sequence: TGTGCCAGCAGCCTACCTTATAAAAGGGACTACGAGCAGTACTTC.

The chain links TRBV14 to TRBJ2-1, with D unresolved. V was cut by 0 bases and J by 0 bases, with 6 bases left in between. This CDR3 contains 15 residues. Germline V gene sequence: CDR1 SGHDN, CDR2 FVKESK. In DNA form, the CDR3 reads TGTGCCAGCAGCCAAGAGAAGGGCTCCTACAATGAGCAGTTCTTC. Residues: CASSQEKGSYNEQFF. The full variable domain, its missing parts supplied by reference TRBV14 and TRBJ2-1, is EAGVTQFPSHSVIEKGQTVTLRCDPISGHDNLYWYRRVMGKEIKFLLHFVKESKQDESGMPNNRFLAERTGGTYSTLKVQPAELEDSGVYFCASSQEKGSYNEQFFGPGTRLTVL.

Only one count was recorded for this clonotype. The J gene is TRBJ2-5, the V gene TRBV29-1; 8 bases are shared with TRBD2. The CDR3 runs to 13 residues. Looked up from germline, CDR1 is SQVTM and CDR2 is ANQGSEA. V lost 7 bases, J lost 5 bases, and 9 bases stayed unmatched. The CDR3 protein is CSARRAGVETQYF. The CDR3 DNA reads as TGCAGCGCCCGACGAGCGGGAGTGGAGACCCAGTACTTC.

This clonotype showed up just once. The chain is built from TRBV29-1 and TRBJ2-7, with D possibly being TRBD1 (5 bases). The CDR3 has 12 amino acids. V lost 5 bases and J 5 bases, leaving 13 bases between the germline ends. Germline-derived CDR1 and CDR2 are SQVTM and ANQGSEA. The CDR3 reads CSVLGVGHEQYF. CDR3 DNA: TGCAGCGTTTTAGGGGTAGGGCACGAGCAGTACTTC.

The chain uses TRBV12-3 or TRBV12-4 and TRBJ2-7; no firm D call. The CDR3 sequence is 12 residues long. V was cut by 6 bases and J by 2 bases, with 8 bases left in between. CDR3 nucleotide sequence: TGTGCCAGCAGCTCCACTCCCTACGAGCAGTACTTC. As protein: CASSSTPYEQYF.

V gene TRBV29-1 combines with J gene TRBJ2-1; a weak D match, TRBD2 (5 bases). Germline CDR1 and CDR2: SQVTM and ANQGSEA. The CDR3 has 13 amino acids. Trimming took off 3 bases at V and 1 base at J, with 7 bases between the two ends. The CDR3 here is CSVDQRSYNEQFF. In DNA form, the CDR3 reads TGCAGCGTTGATCAGCGGTCCTACAATGAGCAGTTCTTC.

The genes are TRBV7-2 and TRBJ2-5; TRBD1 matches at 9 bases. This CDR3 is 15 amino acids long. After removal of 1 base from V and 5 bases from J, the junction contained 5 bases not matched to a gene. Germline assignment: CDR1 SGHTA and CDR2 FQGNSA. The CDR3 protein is CASSLGRDRAETQYF. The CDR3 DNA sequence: TGTGCCAGCAGCTTAGGCCGGGACAGGGCCGAGACCCAGTACTTC.

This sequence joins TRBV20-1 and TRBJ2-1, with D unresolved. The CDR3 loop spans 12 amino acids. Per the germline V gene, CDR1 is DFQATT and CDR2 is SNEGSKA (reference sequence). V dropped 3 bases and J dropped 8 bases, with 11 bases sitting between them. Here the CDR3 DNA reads TGCAGTGCTAGCGTTAAGTGGGATGAGCAGTTCTTC. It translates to CSASVKWDEQFF.

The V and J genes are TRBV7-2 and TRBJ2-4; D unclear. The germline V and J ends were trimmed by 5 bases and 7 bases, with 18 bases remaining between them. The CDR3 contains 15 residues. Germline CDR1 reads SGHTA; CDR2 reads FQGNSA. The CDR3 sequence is CASSPRRTTTNIQYF. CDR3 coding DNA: TGTGCCAGCAGCCCCCGCCGCACGACAACTAACATTCAGTACTTC.

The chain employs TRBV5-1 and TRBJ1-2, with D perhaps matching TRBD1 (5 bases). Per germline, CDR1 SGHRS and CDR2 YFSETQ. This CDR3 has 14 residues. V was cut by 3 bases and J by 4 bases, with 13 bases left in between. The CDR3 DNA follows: TGCGCCAGCAGCTCGGGGGGGGTCTCCTATGGCTACACCTTC. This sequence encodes CASSSGGVSYGYTF.

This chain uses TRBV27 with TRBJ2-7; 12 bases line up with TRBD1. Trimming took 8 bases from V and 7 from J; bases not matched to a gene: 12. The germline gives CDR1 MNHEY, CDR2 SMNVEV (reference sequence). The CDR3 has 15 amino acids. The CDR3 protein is CASAREGQGAREQYF. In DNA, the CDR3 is TGTGCCAGCGCCCGGGAGGGACAGGGGGCGAGGGAGCAGTACTTC.

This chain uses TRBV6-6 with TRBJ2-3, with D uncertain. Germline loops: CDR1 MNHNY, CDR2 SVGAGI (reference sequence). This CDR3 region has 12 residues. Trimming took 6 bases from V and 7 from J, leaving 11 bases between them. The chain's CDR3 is CASRRLSYTQYF. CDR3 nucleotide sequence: TGTGCCAGCAGACGACTGTCCTATACGCAGTATTTT.

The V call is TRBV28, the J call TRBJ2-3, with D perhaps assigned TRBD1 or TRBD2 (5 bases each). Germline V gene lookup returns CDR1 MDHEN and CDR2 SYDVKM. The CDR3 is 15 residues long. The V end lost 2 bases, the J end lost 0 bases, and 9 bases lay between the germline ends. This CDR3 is CASSLNGASTDTQYF. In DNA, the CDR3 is TGTGCCAGCAGTTTAAACGGGGCTAGCACAGATACGCAGTATTTT.

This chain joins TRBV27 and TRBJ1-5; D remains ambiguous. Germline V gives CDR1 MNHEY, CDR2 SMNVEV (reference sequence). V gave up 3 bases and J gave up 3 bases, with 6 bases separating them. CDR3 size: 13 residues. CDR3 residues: CASSFTDNQPQHF. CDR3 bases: TGTGCCAGCAGTTTCACAGACAATCAGCCCCAGCATTTT.

The CDR3 sequence: CASNPRGSETQYF. The CDR3 DNA reads TGTGCCAGCAACCCCAGGGGCAGTGAGACCCAGTACTTC. This chain uses TRBV27 with TRBJ2-5, with D tentatively TRBD1 (6 bases). This CDR3 has 13 residues. Germline CDR1 is MNHEY and CDR2 is SMNVEV (reference sequence). Trimming took 7 bases from V and 5 from J, leaving 14 bases between them.

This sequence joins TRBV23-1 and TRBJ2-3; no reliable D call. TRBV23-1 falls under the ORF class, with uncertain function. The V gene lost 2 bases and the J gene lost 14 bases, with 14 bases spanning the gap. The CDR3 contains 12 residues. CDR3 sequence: CASSQTLAWPYF. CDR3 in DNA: TGCGCCAGCAGTCAAACCCTGGCTTGGCCGTATTTT.

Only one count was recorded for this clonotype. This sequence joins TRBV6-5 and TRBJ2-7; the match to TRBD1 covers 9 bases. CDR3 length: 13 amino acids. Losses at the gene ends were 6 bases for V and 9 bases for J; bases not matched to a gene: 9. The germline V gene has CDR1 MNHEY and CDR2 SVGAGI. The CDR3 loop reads CASSSGQGGGQYF. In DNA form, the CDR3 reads TGTGCCAGCAGCTCGGGACAGGGCGGGGGGCAGTACTTC.

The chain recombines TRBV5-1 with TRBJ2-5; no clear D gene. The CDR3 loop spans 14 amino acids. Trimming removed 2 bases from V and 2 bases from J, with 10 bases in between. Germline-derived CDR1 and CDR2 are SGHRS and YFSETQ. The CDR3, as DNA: TGCGCCAGCAGCTTAGGGCAGCGTCAAGAGACCCAGTACTTC. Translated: CASSLGQRQETQYF.

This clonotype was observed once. The DNA for the CDR3 is TGCAGTGCATTGACCATTACAGATACGCAGTATTTT. Protein product: CSALTITDTQYF. V is TRBV20-1 and J is TRBJ2-3; D unclear. The CDR3 covers 12 residues. Germline CDR1 and CDR2: DFQATT and SNEGSKA (reference sequence). V lost 6 bases, J lost 3 bases, and 10 bases lay in between.

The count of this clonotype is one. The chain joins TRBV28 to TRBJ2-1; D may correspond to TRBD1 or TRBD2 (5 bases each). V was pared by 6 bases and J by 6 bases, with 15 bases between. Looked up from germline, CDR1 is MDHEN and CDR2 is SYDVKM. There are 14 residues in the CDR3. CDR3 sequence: CASRAPGPTNEQFF. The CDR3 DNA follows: TGTGCCAGCAGGGCACCGGGACCCACCAATGAGCAGTTCTTC. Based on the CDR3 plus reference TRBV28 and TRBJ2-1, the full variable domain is DVKVTQSSRYLVKRTGEKVFLECVQDMDHENMFWYRQDPGLGLRLIYFSYDVKMKEKGDIPEGYSVSREKKERFSLILESASTNQTSMYLCASRAPGPTNEQFFGPGTRLTVL.

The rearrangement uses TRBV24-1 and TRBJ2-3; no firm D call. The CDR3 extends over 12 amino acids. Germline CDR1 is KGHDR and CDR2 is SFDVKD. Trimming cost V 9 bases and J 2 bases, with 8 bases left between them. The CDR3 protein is CATLGTTDTQYF. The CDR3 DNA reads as TGTGCCACCCTCGGAACCACAGATACGCAGTATTTT.

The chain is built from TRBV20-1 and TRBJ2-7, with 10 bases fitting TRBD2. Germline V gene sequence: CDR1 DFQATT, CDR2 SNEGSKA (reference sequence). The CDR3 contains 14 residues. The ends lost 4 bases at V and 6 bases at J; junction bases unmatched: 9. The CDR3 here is CSANPVLAGTEQYF. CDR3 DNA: TGCAGTGCTAACCCCGTACTAGCGGGGACCGAGCAGTACTTC.

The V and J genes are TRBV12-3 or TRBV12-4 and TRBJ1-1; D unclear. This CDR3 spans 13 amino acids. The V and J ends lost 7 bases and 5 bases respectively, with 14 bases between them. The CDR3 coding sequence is TGTGCCAGCACTCCCGGGGTAGGGACTGAAGCTTTCTTT. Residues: CASTPGVGTEAFF.

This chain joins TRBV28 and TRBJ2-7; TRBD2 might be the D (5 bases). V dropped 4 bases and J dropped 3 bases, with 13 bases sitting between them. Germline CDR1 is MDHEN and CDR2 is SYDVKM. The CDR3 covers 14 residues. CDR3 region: CASSSSGYGYEQYV. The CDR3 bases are TGTGCCAGCAGTTCCTCGGGGTACGGCTACGAGCAGTACGTC.